The 21 T cell receptor beta chains presented below share a single source sample, sequenced in a study of spatial heterogeneity in lung cancer. Time point of the sample: blood at routine non-recurrence follow-up after resection. Using its own MiXCR run on the 5' RACE reads, TCRdb lists one record per CDR3 protein. The sample includes 40,000 or so distinct CDR3 sequences, over 9.5% seen only once; the top ten take over 15%. The material was PBMCs, obtained at follow-up. The receptors stem from a female donor with early-stage non-small cell lung cancer.

The J gene is TRBJ2-7, the V gene TRBV28, with D maybe TRBD2 (6 bases). The CDR3 length is 13 residues. Trimming removed 8 bases from V and 4 bases from J, with 15 bases in between. Germline V gene lookup returns CDR1 MDHEN and CDR2 SYDVKM. The CDR3 DNA reads as TGTGCCAGCCCGCGGAGGGGCGCATACGAGCAGTACTTC. Its translation: CASPRRGAYEQYF.

As to this clonotype: Being one base from a much bigger clone, this may be a read error. In nucleotides, the CDR3 is TGTGCCAGTACCCCAGGGGGCTGGAGGGCGAACGCTGAAGCTTTCTTT. It yields the protein CASTPGGWRANAEAFF. The chain joins TRBV19 to TRBJ1-1; the match to TRBD1 covers 8 bases. The CDR3 runs 16 residues. In germline, CDR1 is LNHDA, CDR2 SQIVND (reference sequence).

The table lists this clonotype with a few counts. The chain joins TRBV11-2 to TRBJ1-1; D is ambiguous. The CDR3 is 13 residues long. Deletions cut 1 base from V and 5 bases from J, with 8 bases between. Germline V gives CDR1 SGHAT, CDR2 FQNNGV. CDR3 bases: TGTGCCAGCAGCTTAGCCCTGGTGACTGAAGCTTTCTTT. This gives the protein CASSLALVTEAFF.

There are a few counts of this clonotype. The genes are TRBV6-1 and TRBJ2-3; D may be TRBD2 (6 bases). Trimming removed 4 bases at V and 2 bases at J, with 16 bases between. There are 16 residues in the CDR3. Germline V gene sequence: CDR1 MNHNS, CDR2 SASEGT. CDR3 nucleotides: TGTGCCAGCAGTGGGGTCAGCGGGCGGATCACAGATACGCAGTATTTT. It is translated as CASSGVSGRITDTQYF.

In this sample, this clonotype turned up many times. The gene calls are TRBV7-9 and TRBJ2-2, with D uncertain. This CDR3 contains 13 residues. Germline CDR1 SEHNR, CDR2 FQNEAQ (reference sequence). Trimming left V 4 bases short and J 5 bases short, with 8 bases between. For the CDR3, the DNA is TGTGCCAGCAGCTCCCGTCTTACCGGGGAGCTGTTTTTT. Its translation is CASSSRLTGELFF.

The J gene is TRBJ2-3, the V gene TRBV19; D gene uncertain. This CDR3 has 13 amino acids. The V end lost 8 bases, the J end lost 2 bases, and 11 bases lay between the germline ends. Per germline, CDR1 LNHDA and CDR2 SQIVND (reference sequence). The CDR3 region has the DNA TGTGCCAGTTCGGCGATCGCCACAGATACGCAGTATTTT. This sequence encodes CASSAIATDTQYF.

This clonotype came up a few times. The V and J genes are TRBV27 and TRBJ2-1; 8 nucleotides align to TRBD1. Germline CDR1 is MNHEY and CDR2 is SMNVEV (reference sequence). V shed 4 bases, J shed 9 bases, and the junction held 5 bases outside the gene matches. The CDR3 consists of 13 residues. The CDR3: CASSSGQAREQFF. CDR3 sequence (DNA): TGTGCCAGCAGTTCGGGACAGGCCCGTGAGCAGTTCTTC.

This clonotype was seen repeatedly, ten times or more. V and J are TRBV29-1 and TRBJ1-4; a weak D match, TRBD1 (5 bases). The CDR3 runs to 13 residues. The V end was cut by 7 bases, the J end by 0 bases, with 9 bases between. Germline-derived CDR1 and CDR2 are SQVTM and ANQGSEA. CDR3 in amino acids: CSAATATNEKLFF. In DNA, the CDR3 is TGCAGCGCCGCGACAGCAACTAATGAAAAACTGTTTTTT.

Many counts were recorded for this clonotype. V usage is TRBV30 and J usage is TRBJ1-5; D is unresolved. CDR3 length: 16 residues. V dropped 1 base and J dropped 1 base, with 14 bases sitting between them. The germline V gene encodes CDR1 GTSNPN and CDR2 SVGIG (reference sequence). The CDR3 bases are TGTGCCTGGAGTGCAGCCTGGAGCGGCAGCAATCAGCCCCAGCATTTT. Encoded protein: CAWSAAWSGSNQPQHF.

This clonotype has a handful of counts. The rearrangement links TRBV7-9 to TRBJ2-3, with 9 bases identical to TRBD2. V shed 5 bases and J 6 bases; nucleotides not matched to a gene: 6. The germline V gene has CDR1 SEHNR and CDR2 FQNEAQ (reference sequence). This CDR3 contains 14 residues. In DNA, the CDR3 is TGTGCCAGCAGCACGGGACTAGCTGCCGATACGCAGTATTTT. It is translated as CASSTGLAADTQYF.

This clonotype was counted a few times. The rearrangement joins TRBV5-1 to TRBJ2-5; D is unresolved. Germline V gene data show CDR1 as SGHRS and CDR2 as YFSETQ. Trimming stripped 3 bases from V and 2 bases from J, with 8 bases between. This CDR3 is 13 amino acids long. The CDR3 protein is CASSSVGQETQYF. The CDR3 nucleotides read TGCGCCAGCAGCTCGGTTGGGCAAGAGACCCAGTACTTC.

In its sample, this clonotype was seen many times. The rearrangement joins TRBV11-1 to TRBJ1-4; a possible D gene is TRBD1 (5 bases). V was shortened by 7 bases and J by 3 bases, with 12 bases between the two germline ends. The germline CDR1 and CDR2 sequences are SGHAT and FQDESV (reference sequence). CDR3 length: 14 amino acids. In DNA form, the CDR3 reads TGTGCCAGCAAACCGACAGCTTCTAATGAAAAACTGTTTTTT. Protein sequence: CASKPTASNEKLFF. The variable domain in full, with the rest retrieved from reference TRBV11-1 and TRBJ1-4, is EAEVAQSPRYKITEKSQAVAFWCDPISGHATLYWYRQILGQGPELLVQFQDESVVDDSQLPKDRFSAERLKGVDSTLKIQPAELGDSAMYLCASKPTASNEKLFFGSGTQLSVL.

This clonotype was picked up a small number of times. V is TRBV28 and J is TRBJ1-2; TRBD1 matches at 7 bases. J lost 3 bases, V lost 5 bases, and 9 bases had no gene match. Looked up from germline, CDR1 is MDHEN and CDR2 is SYDVKM. The CDR3 is 15 amino acids. DNA for the CDR3: TGTGCCAGCAGTCCTCCGGGACAGCAACACTATGGCTACACCTTC. Its translation is CASSPPGQQHYGYTF.

At least ten counts were recorded for this clonotype. The chain has TRBV7-9 and TRBJ2-5; TRBD1 matches 10 bases. With V trimmed by 5 bases and J by 5 bases, 11 bases remained unmatched. The CDR3 runs to 16 residues. Germline V gives CDR1 SEHNR, CDR2 FQNEAQ (reference sequence). The CDR3 DNA sequence: TGTGCCAGCAGCCAACCTGACAGGGGGCTGGTGGAGACCCAGTACTTC. Translated: CASSQPDRGLVETQYF.

V gene TRBV20-1 combines with J gene TRBJ2-7; 7 bases fit TRBD2. This CDR3 has 15 residues. V lost 6 bases and J lost 2; bases outside the gene matches: 13. The germline V gene has CDR1 DFQATT and CDR2 SNEGSKA (reference sequence). CDR3 nucleotide sequence: TGCAGTGCCTCCGGGGAGCGGGGTCCCCCCTACGAGCAGTACTTC. Translation: CSASGERGPPYEQYF.

This clonotype was counted at least ten times. The chain is built from TRBV6-4 and TRBJ1-2, with D possibly being TRBD1 (6 bases). The length of the CDR3 is 14 residues. Germline V gene data show CDR1 as MRHNA and CDR2 as SNTAGT. Between the trimmed V and J ends, which lost 2 bases and 6 bases, there was a span of 13 bases. The CDR3 nucleotides read TGTGCCAGCAGTGACACACAGGGCCGCGATGGCTACACCTTC. It codes for CASSDTQGRDGYTF.

This clonotype is medium-sized (0.01 to 0.1%). This chain links TRBV7-2 with TRBJ2-1; TRBD2 is a possible D gene (5 bases). Germline CDR1 reads SGHTA; CDR2 reads FQGNSA. Trimming removed 0 bases from V and 4 bases from J, with 10 bases in between. This CDR3 is built from 15 residues. The CDR3 loop is CASSLAHGVYNEQFF. The CDR3 coding sequence is TGTGCCAGCAGCTTAGCGCACGGGGTTTACAATGAGCAGTTCTTC.

This clonotype was detected ten times or more. The chain recombines TRBV5-5 with TRBJ2-7; TRBD1 is a possible D gene (5 bases). The CDR3 runs 14 residues. Germline CDR1 reads SGHKS; CDR2 reads YYEKEE (reference sequence). V shed 3 bases and J shed 0 bases, with 10 bases lying between them. CDR3 in amino acids: CASSSNRNSYEQYF. The CDR3, as DNA: TGTGCCAGCAGCTCGAACAGGAACTCCTACGAGCAGTACTTC. Drawing the rest from reference TRBV5-5 and TRBJ2-7, the complete variable domain is DAGVTQSPTHLIKTRGQQVTLRCSPISGHKSVSWYQQVLGQGPQFIFQYYEKEERGRGNFPDRFSARQFPNYSSELNVNALLLGDSALYLCASSSNRNSYEQYFGPGTRLTVT.

This chain links TRBV2 with TRBJ2-1; 15 bases fit TRBD2. Germline CDR1 reads SNHLY; CDR2 reads FYNNEI. The CDR3 has 16 residues. V lost 5 bases and J lost 8; bases outside the gene matches: 7. CDR3: CASSPGLAGGHDEQFF. DNA of the CDR3: TGTGCCAGCAGTCCCGGACTAGCGGGGGGGCATGATGAGCAGTTCTTC.

This clonotype was recorded a few times. J is TRBJ2-7 and V is TRBV10-3, with D tentatively TRBD1 (5 bases). V was clipped by 9 bases and J by 2 bases, with 14 bases between them. Germline values: CDR1 ENHRY, CDR2 SYGVKD. The CDR3 contains 13 residues. The CDR3 region is CAIPVAGTYEQYF. CDR3 bases: TGTGCCATACCGGTGGCAGGGACCTACGAGCAGTACTTC.

The chain recombines TRBV20-1 with TRBJ2-7; 9 positions agree with TRBD1. Germline V gene lookup returns CDR1 DFQATT and CDR2 SNEGSKA (reference sequence). The CDR3 is 11 amino acids. With 7 bases clipped from V and 6 bases from J, the junction kept 4 bases outside the gene matches. CDR3 protein: CSVLTGGEQYF. DNA for the CDR3: TGCAGTGTTTTGACAGGGGGCGAGCAGTACTTC.